The present TCR beta chain was sequenced within a study of T cells of healthy individuals. Points on this clonotype: Sequence at one end of the junction differs from germline and may be a read error.

TCRdb reanalysed the 5' RACE reads using MiXCR and keeps one entry per CDR3 protein. This table has over 95,000 distinct CDR3 sequences, roughly 15% appearing once. The CDR3 contains 12 residues. The germline CDR1 and CDR2 sequences are MDHEN and SYDVKM. The rearrangement links TRBV28 to TRBJ2-1; D unclear. This clonotype was sampled from a human donor in good health. CDR3 DNA sequence: TGTGCCAGGAGTTTCGAGCAAAATGAGCAGTTCTTC. It specifies CARSFEQNEQFF.